This record concerns one TCR beta chain sequence. Antigen unknown. Trimming left V 2 bases short and J 2 bases short, with 9 bases between. Germline V gene data show CDR1 as PRHDT and CDR2 as FYEKMQ (reference sequence). CDR3 length: 14 residues. This entry belongs to a study of TIL therapy for anti-PD-1-resistant metastatic lung cancer. Study-level findings and limits: The cohort had more treatment-naive, never-smoker and oncogene-addicted patients than typical.

The time point is: pre-treatment sample, taken before nivolumab and TIL therapy. The immunoSEQ assay was v3. The repertoire was sequenced with immunoSEQ multiplex PCR; TCRdb's copy has only in-frame clones and lacks some. The repertoire holds about 50,000 clones, approximately 86% seen once, with around 5.1% in the top ten. The J gene is TRBJ1-1, the V gene TRBV13; D remains unclear. The TCR originated in a person between 25 and 80 years old with non-small cell lung cancer. Material: blood, obtained at baseline. CDR3: CASSLRPGNTEAFF. The CDR3 DNA is TGTGCCAGCAGCTTACGACCGGGTAACACTGAAGCTTTCTTT.